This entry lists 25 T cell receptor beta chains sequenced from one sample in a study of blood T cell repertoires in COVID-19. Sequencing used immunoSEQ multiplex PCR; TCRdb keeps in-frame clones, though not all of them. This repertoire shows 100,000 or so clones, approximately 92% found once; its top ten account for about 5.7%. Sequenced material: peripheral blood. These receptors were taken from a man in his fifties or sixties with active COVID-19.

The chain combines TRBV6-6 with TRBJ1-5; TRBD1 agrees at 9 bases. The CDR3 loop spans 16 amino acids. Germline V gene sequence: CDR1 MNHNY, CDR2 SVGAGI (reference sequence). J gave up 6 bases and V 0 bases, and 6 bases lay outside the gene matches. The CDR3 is CASSYSGQGRFQPQHF. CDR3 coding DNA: TGTGCCAGCAGTTACTCGGGACAGGGTAGGTTTCAGCCCCAGCATTTT.

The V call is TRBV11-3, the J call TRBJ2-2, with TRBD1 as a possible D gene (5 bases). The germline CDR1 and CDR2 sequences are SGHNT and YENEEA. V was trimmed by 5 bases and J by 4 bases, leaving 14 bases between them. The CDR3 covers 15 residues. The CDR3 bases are TGTGCCAGCAGCCAAGGAAGGGGTGCCACCGGGGAGCTGTTTTTT. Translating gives CASSQGRGATGELFF.

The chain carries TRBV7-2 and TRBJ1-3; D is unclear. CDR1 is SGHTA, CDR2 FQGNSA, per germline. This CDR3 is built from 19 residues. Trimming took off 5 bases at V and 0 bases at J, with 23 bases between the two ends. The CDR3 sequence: CASSPKFPPGGDSGNTIYF. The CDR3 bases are TGTGCCAGCAGCCCCAAATTCCCCCCCGGCGGAGACTCTGGAAACACCATATATTTT.

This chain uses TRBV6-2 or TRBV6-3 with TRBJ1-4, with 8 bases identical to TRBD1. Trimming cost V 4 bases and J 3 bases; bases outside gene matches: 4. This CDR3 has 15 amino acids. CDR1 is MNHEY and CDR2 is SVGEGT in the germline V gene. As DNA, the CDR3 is TGTGCCAGCAGTTTTCAGGGGGCAGCTAATGAAAAACTGTTTTTT. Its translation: CASSFQGAANEKLFF.

Here the CDR3 DNA reads TGTGCCAGCAGCCCTGGGACAGGGCTGTACTACGAGCAGTACTTC. It translates to CASSPGTGLYYEQYF. This sequence joins TRBV3-1 (or the pseudogene TRBV3-2) and TRBJ2-7, with TRBD1 matching 9 bases. V shed 4 bases, J shed 3 bases, and the junction held 7 bases outside the gene matches. CDR3 length: 15 residues. The germline CDR1 and CDR2 sequences are LGHDT and YNNKEL (reference sequence).

CDR3 sequence (DNA): TGTGCCAGCAGCTTATGGCAGGGGGCTAACTATGGCTACACCTTC. Amino acid sequence: CASSLWQGANYGYTF. The chain links TRBV5-6 to TRBJ1-2; the match to TRBD1 covers 7 bases. V lost 2 bases to trimming and J lost 0 bases; unmatched junction nucleotides: 4. The CDR3 is 15 residues long. The V gene's germline CDR1 is SGHDT and CDR2 YYEEEE.

The CDR3 bases are TGTGCCAGCAGCCCGGGACAGGAGTACAATGAGCAGTTCTTC. It specifies CASSPGQEYNEQFF. V usage is TRBV7-2 and J usage is TRBJ2-1, with 8 bases lining up with TRBD1. Germline lookup yields CDR1 SGHTA and CDR2 FQGNSA. CDR3 length equals 14 residues. With 5 bases clipped from V and 4 bases from J, the junction kept 4 bases outside the gene matches.

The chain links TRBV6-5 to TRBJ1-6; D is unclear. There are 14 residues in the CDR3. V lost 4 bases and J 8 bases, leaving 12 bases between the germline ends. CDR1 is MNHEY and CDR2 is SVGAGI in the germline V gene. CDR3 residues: CASSSGRVHSPLHF. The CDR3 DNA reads TGTGCCAGCAGTTCGGGGAGGGTCCATTCACCCCTCCACTTT.

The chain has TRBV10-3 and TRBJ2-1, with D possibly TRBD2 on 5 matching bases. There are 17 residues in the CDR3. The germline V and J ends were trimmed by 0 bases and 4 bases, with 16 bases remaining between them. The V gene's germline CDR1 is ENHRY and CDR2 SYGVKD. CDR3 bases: TGTGCCATCAGTGAGTCGGTACTAACCCGGGGTTACAATGAGCAGTTCTTC. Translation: CAISESVLTRGYNEQFF.

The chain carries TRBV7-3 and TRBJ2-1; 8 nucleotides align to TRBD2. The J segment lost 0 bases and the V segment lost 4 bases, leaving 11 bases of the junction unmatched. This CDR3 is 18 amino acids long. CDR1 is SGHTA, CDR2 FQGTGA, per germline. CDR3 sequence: CASSSMGRSGSSYNEQFF. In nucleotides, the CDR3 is TGTGCCAGCAGCTCAATGGGGAGAAGCGGGAGCTCCTACAATGAGCAGTTCTTC. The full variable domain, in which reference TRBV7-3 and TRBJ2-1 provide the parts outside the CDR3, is GAGVSQTPSNKVTEKGKYVELRCDPISGHTALYWYRQSLGQGPEFLIYFQGTGAADDSGLPNDRFFAVRPEGSVSTLKIQRTERGDSAVYLCASSSMGRSGSSYNEQFFGPGTRLTVL.

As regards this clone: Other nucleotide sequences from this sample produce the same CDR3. CDR3 sequence reads: CASSLTELNTEAFF. The CDR3 coding sequence is TGTGCCAGCAGTCTGACAGAGTTGAACACTGAAGCTTTCTTT. The gene calls are TRBV27 and TRBJ1-1, with D maybe TRBD1 (5 bases). Germline values: CDR1 MNHEY, CDR2 SMNVEV (reference sequence). The CDR3 is 14 residues long. V was cut by 5 bases and J by 0 bases, with 10 bases left in between.

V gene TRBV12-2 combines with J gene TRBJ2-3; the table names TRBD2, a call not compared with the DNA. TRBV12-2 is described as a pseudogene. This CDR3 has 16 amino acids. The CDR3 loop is CASRESVSGSTDTQYF. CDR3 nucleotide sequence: TGTGCAAGTCGCGAATCGGTGTCGGGGTCCACAGATACGCAGTATTTT.

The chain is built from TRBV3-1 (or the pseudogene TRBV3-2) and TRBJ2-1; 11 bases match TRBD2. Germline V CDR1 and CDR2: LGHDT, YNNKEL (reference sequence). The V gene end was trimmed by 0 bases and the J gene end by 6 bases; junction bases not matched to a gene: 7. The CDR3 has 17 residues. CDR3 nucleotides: TGTGCCAGCAGCCAAGATCGCCGCGGACTAGCGGGCAATGAGCAGTTCTTC. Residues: CASSQDRRGLAGNEQFF.

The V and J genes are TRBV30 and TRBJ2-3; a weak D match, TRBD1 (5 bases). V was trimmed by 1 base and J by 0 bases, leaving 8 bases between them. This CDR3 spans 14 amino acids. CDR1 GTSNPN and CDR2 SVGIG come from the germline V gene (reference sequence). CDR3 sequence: CAWSDGHSTDTQYF. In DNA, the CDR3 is TGTGCCTGGAGTGATGGACACAGCACAGATACGCAGTATTTT.

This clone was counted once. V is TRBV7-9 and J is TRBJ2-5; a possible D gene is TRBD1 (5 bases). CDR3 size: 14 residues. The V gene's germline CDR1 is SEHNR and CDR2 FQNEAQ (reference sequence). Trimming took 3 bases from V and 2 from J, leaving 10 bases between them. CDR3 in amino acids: CASSLTAPQETQYF. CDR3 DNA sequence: TGTGCCAGCAGCTTGACAGCCCCACAAGAGACCCAGTACTTC.

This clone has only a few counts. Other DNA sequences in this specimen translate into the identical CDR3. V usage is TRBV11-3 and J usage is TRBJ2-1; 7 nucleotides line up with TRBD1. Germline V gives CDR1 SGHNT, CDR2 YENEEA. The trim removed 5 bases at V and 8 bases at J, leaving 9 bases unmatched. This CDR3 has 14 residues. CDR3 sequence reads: CASSPGQASDEQFF. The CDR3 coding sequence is TGTGCCAGCAGCCCTGGACAGGCATCCGATGAGCAGTTCTTC. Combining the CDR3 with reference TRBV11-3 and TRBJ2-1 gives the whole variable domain EAGVVQSPRYKIIEKKQPVAFWCNPISGHNTLYWYLQNLGQGPELLIRYENEEAVDDSQLPKDRFSAERLKGVDSTLKIQPAELGDSAVYLCASSPGQASDEQFFGPGTRLTVL.

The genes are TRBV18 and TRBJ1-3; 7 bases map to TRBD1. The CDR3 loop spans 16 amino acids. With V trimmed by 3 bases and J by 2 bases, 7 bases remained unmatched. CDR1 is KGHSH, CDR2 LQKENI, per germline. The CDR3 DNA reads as TGTGCCAGCTCACCCGGACAGGAACTAGCTGGAAACACCATATATTTT. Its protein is CASSPGQELAGNTIYF.

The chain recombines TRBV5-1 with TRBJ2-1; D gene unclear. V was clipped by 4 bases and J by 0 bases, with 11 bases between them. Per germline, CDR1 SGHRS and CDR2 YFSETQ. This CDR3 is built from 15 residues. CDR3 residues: CASSAARSSYNEQFF. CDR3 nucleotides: TGCGCCAGCAGCGCCGCTAGGAGCTCCTACAATGAGCAGTTCTTC.

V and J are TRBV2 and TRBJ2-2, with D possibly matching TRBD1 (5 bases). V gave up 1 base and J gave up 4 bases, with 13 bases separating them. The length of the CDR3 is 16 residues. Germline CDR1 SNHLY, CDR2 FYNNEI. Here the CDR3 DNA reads TGTGCCAGCAGTGAAGGGTCTGGGGCGGTCACCGGGGAGCTGTTTTTT. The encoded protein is CASSEGSGAVTGELFF.

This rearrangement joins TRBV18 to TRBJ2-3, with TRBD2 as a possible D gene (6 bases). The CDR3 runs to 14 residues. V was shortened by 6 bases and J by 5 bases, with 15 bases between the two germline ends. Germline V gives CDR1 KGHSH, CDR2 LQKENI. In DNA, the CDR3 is TGTGCCAGCTCCCCGGGGGAAGTAAGAGATACGCAGTATTTT. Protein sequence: CASSPGEVRDTQYF.

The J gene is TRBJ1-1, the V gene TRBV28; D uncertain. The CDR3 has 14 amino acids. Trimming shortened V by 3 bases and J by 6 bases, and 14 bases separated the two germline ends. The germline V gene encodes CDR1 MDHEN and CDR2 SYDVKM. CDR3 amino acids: CASSFRPPSAEAFF. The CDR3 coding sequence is TGTGCCAGCAGTTTCCGGCCCCCTAGCGCTGAAGCTTTCTTT.

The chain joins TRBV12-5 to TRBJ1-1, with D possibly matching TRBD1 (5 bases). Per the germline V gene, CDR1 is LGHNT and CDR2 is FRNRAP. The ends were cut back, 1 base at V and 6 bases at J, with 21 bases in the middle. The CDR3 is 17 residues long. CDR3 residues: CASGLGDGSAGDAEAFF. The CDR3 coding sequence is TGTGCTAGTGGTTTGGGGGACGGGAGCGCGGGGGACGCTGAAGCTTTCTTT.

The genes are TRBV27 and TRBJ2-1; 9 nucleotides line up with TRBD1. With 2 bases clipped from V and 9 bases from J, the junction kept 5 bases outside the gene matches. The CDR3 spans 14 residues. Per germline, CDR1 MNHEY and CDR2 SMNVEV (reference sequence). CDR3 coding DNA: TGTGCCAGCAGTTTACAACAGGGGGCCGCTGAGCAGTTCTTC. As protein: CASSLQQGAAEQFF.

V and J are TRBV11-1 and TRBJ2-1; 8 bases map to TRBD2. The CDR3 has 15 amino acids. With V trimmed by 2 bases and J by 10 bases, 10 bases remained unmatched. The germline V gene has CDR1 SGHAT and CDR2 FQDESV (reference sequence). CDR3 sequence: CASSLFQRELGEQFF. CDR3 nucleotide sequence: TGTGCCAGCAGCTTATTTCAGCGGGAGTTAGGAGAGCAGTTCTTC. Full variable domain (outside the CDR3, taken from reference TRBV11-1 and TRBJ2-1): EAEVAQSPRYKITEKSQAVAFWCDPISGHATLYWYRQILGQGPELLVQFQDESVVDDSQLPKDRFSAERLKGVDSTLKIQPAELGDSAMYLCASSLFQRELGEQFFGPGTRLTVL.

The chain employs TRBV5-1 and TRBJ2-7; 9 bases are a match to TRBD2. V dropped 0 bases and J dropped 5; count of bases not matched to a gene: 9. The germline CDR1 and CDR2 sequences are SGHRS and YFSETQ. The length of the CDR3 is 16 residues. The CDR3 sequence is CASSLGPREGRNEQYF. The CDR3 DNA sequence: TGCGCCAGCAGCTTGGGGCCGCGGGAGGGCCGGAACGAGCAGTACTTC.